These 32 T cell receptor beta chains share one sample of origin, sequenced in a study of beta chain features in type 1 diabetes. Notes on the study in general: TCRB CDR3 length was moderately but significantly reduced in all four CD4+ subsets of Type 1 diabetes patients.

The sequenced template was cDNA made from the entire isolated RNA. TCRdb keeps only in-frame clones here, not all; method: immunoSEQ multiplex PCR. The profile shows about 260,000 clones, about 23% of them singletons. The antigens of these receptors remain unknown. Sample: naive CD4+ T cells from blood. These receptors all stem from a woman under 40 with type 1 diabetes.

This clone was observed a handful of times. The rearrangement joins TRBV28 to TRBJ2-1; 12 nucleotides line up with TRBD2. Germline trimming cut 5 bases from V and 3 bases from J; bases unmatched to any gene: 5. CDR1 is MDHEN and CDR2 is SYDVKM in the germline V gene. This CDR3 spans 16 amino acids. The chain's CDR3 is CASSLLTSGGYNEQFF. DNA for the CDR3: TGTGCCAGCAGTCTCCTGACTAGCGGGGGCTACAATGAGCAGTTCTTC.

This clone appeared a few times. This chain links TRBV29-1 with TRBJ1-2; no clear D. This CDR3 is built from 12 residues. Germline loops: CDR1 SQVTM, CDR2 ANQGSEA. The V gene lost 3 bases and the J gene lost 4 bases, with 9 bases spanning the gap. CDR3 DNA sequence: TGCAGCGTTGATCAGGTTTCCTATGGCTACACCTTC. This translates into CSVDQVSYGYTF. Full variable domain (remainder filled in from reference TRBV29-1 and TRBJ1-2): SAVISQKPSRDICQRGTSLTIQCQVDSQVTMMFWYRQQPGQSLTLIATANQGSEATYESGFVIDKFPISRPNLTFSTLTVSNMSPEDSSIYLCSVDQVSYGYTFGSGTRLTVV.

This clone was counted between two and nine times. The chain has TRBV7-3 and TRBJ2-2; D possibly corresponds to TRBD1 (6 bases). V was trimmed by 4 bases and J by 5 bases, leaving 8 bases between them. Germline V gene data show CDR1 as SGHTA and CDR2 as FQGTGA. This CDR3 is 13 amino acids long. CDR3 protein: CASSSRGTGELFF. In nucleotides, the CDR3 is TGTGCCAGCAGCTCCAGGGGAACCGGGGAGCTGTTTTTT.

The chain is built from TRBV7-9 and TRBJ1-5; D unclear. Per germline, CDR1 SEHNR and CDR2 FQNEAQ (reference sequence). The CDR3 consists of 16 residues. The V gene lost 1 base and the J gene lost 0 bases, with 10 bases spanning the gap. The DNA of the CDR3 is TGTGCCAGCAGCTTAGGGGTAGGGAGTAGCAATCAGCCCCAGCATTTT. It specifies CASSLGVGSSNQPQHF.

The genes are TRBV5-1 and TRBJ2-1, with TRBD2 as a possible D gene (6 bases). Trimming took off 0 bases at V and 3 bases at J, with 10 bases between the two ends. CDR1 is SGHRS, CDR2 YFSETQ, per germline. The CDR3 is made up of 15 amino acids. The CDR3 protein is CASSLGGTHYNEQFF. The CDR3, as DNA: TGCGCCAGCAGCTTGGGGGGGACTCACTACAATGAGCAGTTCTTC. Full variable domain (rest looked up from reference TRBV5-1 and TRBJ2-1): KAGVTQTPRYLIKTRGQQVTLSCSPISGHRSVSWYQQTPGQGLQFLFEYFSETQRNKGNFPGRFSGRQFSNSRSEMNVSTLELGDSALYLCASSLGGTHYNEQFFGPGTRLTVL.

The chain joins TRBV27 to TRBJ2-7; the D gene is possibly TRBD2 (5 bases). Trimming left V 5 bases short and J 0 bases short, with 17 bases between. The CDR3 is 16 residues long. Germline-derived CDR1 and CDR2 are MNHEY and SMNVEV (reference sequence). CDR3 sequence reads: CASSAGQDLSSYEQYF. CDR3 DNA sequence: TGTGCCAGCAGTGCGGGCCAGGACCTCAGCTCCTACGAGCAGTACTTC.

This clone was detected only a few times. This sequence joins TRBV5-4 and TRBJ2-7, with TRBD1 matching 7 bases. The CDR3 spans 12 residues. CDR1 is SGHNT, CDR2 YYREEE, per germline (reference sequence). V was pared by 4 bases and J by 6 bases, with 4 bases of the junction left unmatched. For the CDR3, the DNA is TGTGCCAGCAGCCTGACAGGGTTCGAGCAGTACTTC. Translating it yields CASSLTGFEQYF.

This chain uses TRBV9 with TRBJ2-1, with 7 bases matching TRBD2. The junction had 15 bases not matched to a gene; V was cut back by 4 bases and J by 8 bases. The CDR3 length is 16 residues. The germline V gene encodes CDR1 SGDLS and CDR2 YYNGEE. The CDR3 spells CASSSLGLPAGDEQFF. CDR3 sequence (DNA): TGTGCCAGCAGCTCACTCGGACTCCCGGCGGGGGATGAGCAGTTCTTC.

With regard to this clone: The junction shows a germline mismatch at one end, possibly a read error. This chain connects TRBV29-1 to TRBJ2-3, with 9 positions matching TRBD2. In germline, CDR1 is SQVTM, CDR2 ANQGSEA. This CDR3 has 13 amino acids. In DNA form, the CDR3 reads TGCAGCGTTCATGGGACTAGCAGAGATACGCAGTATTTT. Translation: CSVHGTSRDTQYF.

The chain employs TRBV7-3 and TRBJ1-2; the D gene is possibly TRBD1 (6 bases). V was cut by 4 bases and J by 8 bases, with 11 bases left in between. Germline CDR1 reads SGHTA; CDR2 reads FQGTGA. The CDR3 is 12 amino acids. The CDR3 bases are TGTGCCAGCAGCTCCCAGGGGTTGGGCTACACCTTC. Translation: CASSSQGLGYTF.

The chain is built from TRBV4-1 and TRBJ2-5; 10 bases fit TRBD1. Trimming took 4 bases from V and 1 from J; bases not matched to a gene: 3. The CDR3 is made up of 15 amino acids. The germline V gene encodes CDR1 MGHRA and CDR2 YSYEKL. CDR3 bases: TGCGCCAGCAGCCCCCGGGACAGGGGCCAAGAGACCCAGTACTTC. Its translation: CASSPRDRGQETQYF.

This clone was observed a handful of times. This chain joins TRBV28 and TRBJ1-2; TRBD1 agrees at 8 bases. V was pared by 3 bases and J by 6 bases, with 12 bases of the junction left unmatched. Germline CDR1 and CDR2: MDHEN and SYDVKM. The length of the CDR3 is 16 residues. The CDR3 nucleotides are TGTGCCAGCAGTTTCCTGGACAGGGCCGATACTAATGGCTACACCTTC. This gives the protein CASSFLDRADTNGYTF.

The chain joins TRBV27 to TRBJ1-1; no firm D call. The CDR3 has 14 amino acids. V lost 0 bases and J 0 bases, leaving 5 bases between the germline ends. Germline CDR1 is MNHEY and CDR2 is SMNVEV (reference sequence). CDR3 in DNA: TGTGCCAGCAGTTTATCCAGAATGAACACTGAAGCTTTCTTT. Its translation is CASSLSRMNTEAFF.

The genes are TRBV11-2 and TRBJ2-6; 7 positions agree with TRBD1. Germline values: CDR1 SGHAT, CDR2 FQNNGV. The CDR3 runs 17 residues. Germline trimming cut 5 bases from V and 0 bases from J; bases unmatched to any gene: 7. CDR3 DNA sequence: TGTGCCAGCAGCAACAGGGGTCCCTACTCTGGGGCCAACGTCCTGACTTTC. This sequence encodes CASSNRGPYSGANVLTF.

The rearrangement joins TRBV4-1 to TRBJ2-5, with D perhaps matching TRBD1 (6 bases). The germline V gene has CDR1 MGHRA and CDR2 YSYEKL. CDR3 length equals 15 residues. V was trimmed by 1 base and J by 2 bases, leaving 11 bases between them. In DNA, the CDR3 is TGCGCCAGCAGCCAAGTTGGGGGCGTACAAGAGACCCAGTACTTC. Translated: CASSQVGGVQETQYF.

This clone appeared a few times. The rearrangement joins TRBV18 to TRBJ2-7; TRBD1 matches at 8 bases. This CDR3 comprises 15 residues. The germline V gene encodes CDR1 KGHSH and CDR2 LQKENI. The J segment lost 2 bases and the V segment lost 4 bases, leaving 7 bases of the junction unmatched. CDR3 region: CASSLSSGQAYEQYF. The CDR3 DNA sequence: TGTGCCAGCTCACTTAGCTCGGGACAGGCCTACGAGCAGTACTTC.

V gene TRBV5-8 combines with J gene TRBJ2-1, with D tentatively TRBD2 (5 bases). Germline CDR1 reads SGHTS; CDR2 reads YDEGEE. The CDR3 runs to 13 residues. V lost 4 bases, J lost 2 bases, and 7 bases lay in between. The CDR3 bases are TGTGCCAGCAGCCGGACTGCCTACAATGAGCAGTTCTTC. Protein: CASSRTAYNEQFF.

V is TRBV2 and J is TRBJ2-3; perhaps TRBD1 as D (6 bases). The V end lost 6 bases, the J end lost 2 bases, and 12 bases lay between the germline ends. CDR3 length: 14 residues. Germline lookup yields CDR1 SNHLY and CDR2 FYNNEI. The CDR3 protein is CASRDGQITDTQYF. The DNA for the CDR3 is TGTGCCAGCAGGGACGGACAGATCACAGATACGCAGTATTTT.

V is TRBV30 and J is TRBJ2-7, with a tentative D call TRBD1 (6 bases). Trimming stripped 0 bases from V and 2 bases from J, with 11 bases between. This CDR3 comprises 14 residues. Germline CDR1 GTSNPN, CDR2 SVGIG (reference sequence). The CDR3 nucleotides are TGTGCCTGGAGTGTACAGGGACCACCCTACGAGCAGTACTTC. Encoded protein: CAWSVQGPPYEQYF. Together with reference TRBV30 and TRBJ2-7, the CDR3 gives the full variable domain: SQTIHQWPATLVQPVGSPLSLECTVEGTSNPNLYWYRQAAGRGLQLLFYSVGIGQISSEVPQNLSASRPQDRQFILSSKKLLLSDSGFYLCAWSVQGPPYEQYFGPGTRLTVT.

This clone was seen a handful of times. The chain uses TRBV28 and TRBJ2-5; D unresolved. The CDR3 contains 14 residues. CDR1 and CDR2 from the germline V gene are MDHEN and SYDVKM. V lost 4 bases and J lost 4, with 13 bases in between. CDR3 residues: CASSSLRFGETQYF. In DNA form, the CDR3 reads TGTGCCAGCAGTTCCCTGCGTTTCGGAGAGACCCAGTACTTC.

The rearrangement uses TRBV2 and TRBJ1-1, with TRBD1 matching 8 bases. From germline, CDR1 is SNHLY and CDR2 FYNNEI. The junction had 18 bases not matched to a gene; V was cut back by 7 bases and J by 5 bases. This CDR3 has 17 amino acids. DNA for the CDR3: TGTGCCAGCACTACCTCTCGGGACAGGCGACTTGGGACTGAAGCTTTCTTT. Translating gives CASTTSRDRRLGTEAFF.

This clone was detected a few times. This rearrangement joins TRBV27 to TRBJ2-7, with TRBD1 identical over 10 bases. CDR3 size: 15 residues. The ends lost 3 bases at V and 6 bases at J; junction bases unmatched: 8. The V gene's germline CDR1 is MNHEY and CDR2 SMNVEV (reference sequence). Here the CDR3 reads CASSFHSGTGVEQYF. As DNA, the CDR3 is TGTGCCAGCAGTTTCCACTCCGGGACAGGGGTCGAGCAGTACTTC.

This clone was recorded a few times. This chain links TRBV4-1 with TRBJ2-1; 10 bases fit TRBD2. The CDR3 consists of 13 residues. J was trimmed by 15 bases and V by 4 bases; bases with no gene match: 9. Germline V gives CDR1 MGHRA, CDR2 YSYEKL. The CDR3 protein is CASSPPTGTSVFF. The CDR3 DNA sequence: TGCGCCAGCAGCCCCCCCACCGGGACTAGCGTGTTCTTC.

The CDR3 here is CASSPGQGIDYEQYF. The CDR3 DNA reads as TGTGCCAGCTCACCAGGACAGGGTATTGATTACGAGCAGTACTTC. The rearrangement uses TRBV18 and TRBJ2-7, with 8 bases lining up with TRBD1. V shed 2 bases and J 4 bases; nucleotides not matched to a gene: 7. The CDR3 consists of 15 residues. Germline assignment: CDR1 KGHSH and CDR2 LQKENI.

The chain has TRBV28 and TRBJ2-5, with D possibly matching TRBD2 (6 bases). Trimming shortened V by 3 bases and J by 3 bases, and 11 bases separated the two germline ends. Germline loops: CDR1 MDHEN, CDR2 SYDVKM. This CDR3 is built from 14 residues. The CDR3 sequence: CASSFGGTEETQYF. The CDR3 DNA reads TGTGCCAGCAGTTTCGGGGGTACGGAAGAGACCCAGTACTTC. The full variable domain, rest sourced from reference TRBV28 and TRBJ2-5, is DVKVTQSSRYLVKRTGEKVFLECVQDMDHENMFWYRQDPGLGLRLIYFSYDVKMKEKGDIPEGYSVSREKKERFSLILESASTNQTSMYLCASSFGGTEETQYFGPGTRLLVL.

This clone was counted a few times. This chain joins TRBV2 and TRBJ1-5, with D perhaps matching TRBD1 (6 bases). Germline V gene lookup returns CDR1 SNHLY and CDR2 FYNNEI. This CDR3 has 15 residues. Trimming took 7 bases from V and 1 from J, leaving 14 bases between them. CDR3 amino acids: CASKGRQASNQPQHF. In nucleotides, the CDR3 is TGTGCCAGCAAGGGTCGACAGGCGAGCAATCAGCCCCAGCATTTT.

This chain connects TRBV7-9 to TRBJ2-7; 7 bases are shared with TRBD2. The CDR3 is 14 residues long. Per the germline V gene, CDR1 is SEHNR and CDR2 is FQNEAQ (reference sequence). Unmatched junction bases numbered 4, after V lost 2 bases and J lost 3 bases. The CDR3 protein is CASSLQSGGYEQYF. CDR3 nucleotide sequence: TGTGCCAGCAGCTTACAGTCGGGAGGCTACGAGCAGTACTTC. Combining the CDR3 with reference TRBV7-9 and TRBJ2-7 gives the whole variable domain DTGVSQNPRHKITKRGQNVTFRCDPISEHNRLYWYRQTLGQGPEFLTYFQNEAQLEKSRLLSDRFSAERPKGSFSTLEIQRTEQGDSAMYLCASSLQSGGYEQYFGPGTRLTVT.

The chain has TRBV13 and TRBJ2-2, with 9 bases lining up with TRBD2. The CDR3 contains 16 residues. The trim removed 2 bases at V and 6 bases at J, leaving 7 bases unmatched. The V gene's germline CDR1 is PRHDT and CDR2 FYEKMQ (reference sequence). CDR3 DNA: TGTGCCAGCAGCTTATGGCGGGAGGGCTTCTCCGGGGAGCTGTTTTTT. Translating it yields CASSLWREGFSGELFF.

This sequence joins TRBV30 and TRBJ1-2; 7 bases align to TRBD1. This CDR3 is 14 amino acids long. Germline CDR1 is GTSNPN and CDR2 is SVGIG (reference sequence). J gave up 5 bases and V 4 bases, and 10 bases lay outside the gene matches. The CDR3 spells CAWTFAGGWYGYTF. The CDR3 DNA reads TGTGCCTGGACATTCGCAGGGGGATGGTATGGCTACACCTTC.

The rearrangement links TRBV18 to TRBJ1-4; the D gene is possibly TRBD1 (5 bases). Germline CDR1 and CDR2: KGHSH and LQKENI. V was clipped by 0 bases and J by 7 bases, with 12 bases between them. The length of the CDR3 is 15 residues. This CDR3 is CASSPPGGDGEKLFF. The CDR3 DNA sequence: TGTGCCAGCTCACCACCAGGAGGGGACGGTGAAAAACTGTTTTTT. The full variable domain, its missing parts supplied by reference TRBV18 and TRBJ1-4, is NAGVMQNPRHLVRRRGQEARLRCSPMKGHSHVYWYRQLPEEGLKFMVYLQKENIIDESGMPKERFSAEFPKEGPSILRIQQVVRGDSAAYFCASSPPGGDGEKLFFGSGTQLSVL.

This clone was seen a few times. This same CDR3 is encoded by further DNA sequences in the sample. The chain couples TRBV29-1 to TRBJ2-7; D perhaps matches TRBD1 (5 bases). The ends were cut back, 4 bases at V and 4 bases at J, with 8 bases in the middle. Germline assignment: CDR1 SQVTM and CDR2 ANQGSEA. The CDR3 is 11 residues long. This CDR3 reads CSVGQPYEQYF. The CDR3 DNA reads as TGCAGCGTTGGACAGCCGTACGAGCAGTACTTC.

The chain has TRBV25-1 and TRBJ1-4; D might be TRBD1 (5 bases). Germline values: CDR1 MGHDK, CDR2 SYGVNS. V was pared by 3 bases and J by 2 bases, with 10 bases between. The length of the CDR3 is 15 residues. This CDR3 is CASSDPKGTNEKLFF. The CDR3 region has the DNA TGTGCCAGCAGTGATCCGAAGGGGACTAATGAAAAACTGTTTTTT.